Reported below is one TCR beta chain. The antigen is not known. TCR alpha and beta CDR3 regions were amplified from RNA using iRepertoire nested multiplex PCR. TCRdb called the multiplex PCR reads again in MiXCR, with one record for every CDR3 protein. The table records 300,000 to 400,000 distinct CDR3 sequences, roughly two fifths of them present only once. The data were taken from a study of glioma-infiltrating T cells. Study findings and constraints: Non-neoplastic patients had below-expected tissue-blood divergence, while all gliomas exceeded expectation. Only very few CDR3 sequences appeared in both tissue and blood. Shared blood CDR3 signature motifs marked patients with low tissue-blood divergence.

The TCR originated in a human donor with low-grade glioma or glioblastoma, undergoing nonglioma brain surgery, or in good health (not recorded which). The material sequenced was glioma tissue, nonneoplastic brain tissue, or PBMCs (not recorded which).

CDR3 residues: CASSPQTANNSPLHF. The CDR3 region has the DNA TGTGCCAGCAGTCCCCAGACAGCCAATAATTCACCCCTCCACTTT. This chain joins TRBV12-3 or TRBV12-4 and TRBJ1-6; perhaps TRBD1 as D (5 bases). V was shortened by 5 bases and J by 5 bases, with 13 bases between the two germline ends. This CDR3 has 15 residues.